A selection of T cell receptor beta chains follows, all from one sample in a study of T cells after yellow fever vaccination. TCRdb re-analysed the 5' RACE reads in MiXCR, keeping a single row per CDR3 protein. The sample gives 200,000 to 250,000 distinct CDR3 sequences, less than 8.5% of which show up once; 0.65% to 0.9% is in the top ten. Material: CD4+ T cells sorted from PBMCs, obtained 15 days after the yellow fever booster vaccination. These receptors originate from a young man who received the YFV17D yellow fever vaccine. The conserved cysteine and the conserved F or W are not part of the CDR3 here. Size is stated for part of the rows, as once, few or many counts, or as a class when the clone is expanded.

abundance: many
j_gene: TRBJ2-5
v_gene: TRBV29-1
CDR3aa: SVILAGDPEETQY

abundance: once
j_gene: TRBJ1-1
v_gene: TRBV15
CDR3aa: ATRGGARETEAF

abundance: .
j_gene: TRBJ2-1
v_gene: TRBV6-1
CDR3aa: ASRGDLLAGGEQF

abundance: few
j_gene: TRBJ2-1
v_gene: TRBV6-5
CDR3aa: ASSSGRAYNEQF

abundance: .
j_gene: TRBJ2-3
v_gene: TRBV5-5
CDR3aa: ASSPGTSGYLTDTQY

abundance: few
j_gene: TRBJ2-5
v_gene: TRBV7-8
CDR3aa: ASSLLPGLGQETQY

abundance: .
j_gene: TRBJ2-5
v_gene: TRBV19
CDR3aa: ASSSRRQGWQETQY

abundance: few
j_gene: TRBJ2-5
v_gene: TRBV5-1
CDR3aa: ASSFTGQEWTQY

abundance: many
j_gene: TRBJ2-2
v_gene: TRBV19
CDR3aa: ASSATSGIGELF

abundance: few
j_gene: TRBJ2-5
v_gene: TRBV6-1
CDR3aa: ASRVPGLAGVGPETQY

abundance: .
j_gene: TRBJ2-5
v_gene: TRBV10-2
CDR3aa: ASGGVGGQQETQY

abundance: few
j_gene: TRBJ1-2
v_gene: TRBV6-1
CDR3aa: ARRGGDYGYT

abundance: .
j_gene: TRBJ1-2
v_gene: TRBV7-9
CDR3aa: ACSLAGNYGYT

abundance: .
j_gene: TRBJ2-4
v_gene: TRBV12-3/TRBV12-4
CDR3aa: ASSFRTGGNIQY

abundance: few
j_gene: TRBJ2-5
v_gene: TRBV20-1
CDR3aa: SARDLVLAGGKETQY

abundance: .
j_gene: TRBJ2-7
v_gene: TRBV20-1
CDR3aa: SARSGVYEQY

abundance: .
j_gene: TRBJ1-2
v_gene: TRBV5-1
CDR3aa: ASSLTGGTVGYT

abundance: .
j_gene: TRBJ2-3
v_gene: TRBV7-2
CDR3aa: ASSLVLAGTTDTQY

abundance: many
j_gene: TRBJ2-1
v_gene: TRBV20-1
CDR3aa: SARDRDGGNEQF

abundance: many
j_gene: TRBJ2-1
v_gene: TRBV29-1
CDR3aa: SVGTGTGYYNEQF

abundance: .
j_gene: TRBJ2-2
v_gene: TRBV29-1
CDR3aa: SVGQGPGELF

abundance: .
j_gene: TRBJ2-1
v_gene: TRBV9
CDR3aa: ASSAGPGQNYNEQF

abundance: few
j_gene: TRBJ2-3
v_gene: TRBV29-1
CDR3aa: SVEALTDTQY

abundance: .
j_gene: TRBJ2-3
v_gene: TRBV20-1
CDR3aa: SCSRAPGTDTQY

abundance: few
j_gene: TRBJ2-7
v_gene: TRBV29-1
CDR3aa: SVRRGTGASEQY

abundance: many
j_gene: TRBJ2-1
v_gene: TRBV4-3
CDR3aa: ASSQDLGGREQF

abundance: .
j_gene: TRBJ2-5
v_gene: TRBV28
CDR3aa: ASSGWTSGRAETQY

abundance: many
j_gene: TRBJ2-5
v_gene: TRBV6-7
CDR3aa: ASSYSLSLETQY

abundance: many
j_gene: TRBJ2-2
v_gene: TRBV25-1
CDR3aa: ASSGSVVGSGELF

abundance: few
j_gene: TRBJ2-1
v_gene: TRBV29-1
CDR3aa: SVRTDYNEQF

abundance: .
j_gene: TRBJ2-1
v_gene: TRBV5-1
CDR3aa: ASSILSGRDGEQF

abundance: many
j_gene: TRBJ2-7
v_gene: TRBV24-1
CDR3aa: ATSEPGTSGEQY

abundance: many
j_gene: TRBJ2-7
v_gene: TRBV10-3
CDR3aa: AISERFDRGWTYLAYEQY

abundance: many
j_gene: TRBJ1-1
v_gene: TRBV20-1
CDR3aa: SARRGQGVEEAF

abundance: few
j_gene: TRBJ1-4
v_gene: TRBV6-5
CDR3aa: ASSYLSRDSRKLF

abundance: .
j_gene: TRBJ2-7
v_gene: TRBV5-1
CDR3aa: ASSLEDVRSYEQY

abundance: few
j_gene: TRBJ2-2
v_gene: TRBV3-1
CDR3aa: ASSTTGGGGELF

abundance: .
j_gene: TRBJ1-5
v_gene: TRBV15
CDR3aa: ATSRGGQSSQPQH

abundance: few
j_gene: TRBJ2-7
v_gene: TRBV30
CDR3aa: AWSVGGAQY

abundance: many
j_gene: TRBJ2-7
v_gene: TRBV2
CDR3aa: ASSPGRGSYEQY

abundance: .
j_gene: TRBJ1-3
v_gene: TRBV7-2
CDR3aa: ASRSPSSGNTIY

abundance: many
j_gene: TRBJ2-3
v_gene: TRBV28
CDR3aa: ASSLTSADTDTQY

abundance: .
j_gene: TRBJ1-1
v_gene: TRBV20-1
CDR3aa: SAPQGTGAF

abundance: few
j_gene: TRBJ2-2
v_gene: TRBV7-9
CDR3aa: ASSLVGQPNTGELF

abundance: few
j_gene: TRBJ2-3
v_gene: TRBV20-1
CDR3aa: SASKDRADTQY

abundance: many
j_gene: TRBJ2-7
v_gene: TRBV20-1
CDR3aa: SASSVSSGSGHEQY

abundance: .
j_gene: TRBJ2-7
v_gene: TRBV5-6
CDR3aa: ASSARTGVSYEQY

abundance: .
j_gene: TRBJ2-1
v_gene: TRBV15
CDR3aa: ATSTLSGLAGRNEQF

abundance: .
j_gene: TRBJ2-3
v_gene: TRBV7-2
CDR3aa: ASSSAGPLADTQY

abundance: few
j_gene: TRBJ2-2
v_gene: TRBV7-2
CDR3aa: ASSSSGRALGTGELF

abundance: few
j_gene: TRBJ2-5
v_gene: TRBV5-1
CDR3aa: ASSLIGIRGETQY

abundance: many
j_gene: TRBJ2-7
v_gene: TRBV20-1
CDR3aa: SAREGLPPNQQY

abundance: .
j_gene: TRBJ2-5
v_gene: TRBV12-3/TRBV12-4
CDR3aa: ARSSVLPFQAGVSETQY

abundance: .
j_gene: TRBJ2-1
v_gene: TRBV7-6
CDR3aa: ASSLAAGTGGDEQF

abundance: few
j_gene: TRBJ1-3
v_gene: TRBV5-1
CDR3aa: ASSLDGASGNTIY

abundance: .
j_gene: TRBJ2-7
v_gene: TRBV14
CDR3aa: ASSLGLSDYEQY

abundance: many
j_gene: TRBJ2-1
v_gene: TRBV20-1
CDR3aa: SARDPAGWGEQF

abundance: few
j_gene: TRBJ2-3
v_gene: TRBV21-1
CDR3aa: ASLAGNLDTQY

abundance: .
j_gene: TRBJ2-1
v_gene: TRBV3-1
CDR3aa: ASSRGTGTDSYNEQF